The clone carrying this T cell receptor beta chain was picked up many times. Time point noted: healthy volunteer bleed at 6 weeks. Extraction of total RNA was performed on unfractionated whole blood. Via MiXCR, TCRdb re-called the RACE reads, giving one row per CDR3 protein. The table includes 35,000 to 50,000 distinct CDR3 sequences, 3.7% detected once. This entry is derived from a study of human T cells and chemical hapten exposure. The TCR was taken from a human donor in good health. Some clones in this sample may be carry-over from other donors' samples. Sequences were obtained from whole blood.

The CDR3 here is CASSRLGLTSPNEQFF. CDR3 nucleotides: TGTGCCAGCAGCCGACTAGGGCTGACTAGCCCCAATGAGCAGTTCTTC. V is TRBV14 and J is TRBJ2-1, with 7 bases lining up with TRBD2. Germline CDR1 is SGHDN and CDR2 is FVKESK. The CDR3 totals 16 residues. Trimming cost V 4 bases and J 6 bases; bases outside gene matches: 12.